This TCR beta chain appears in the sequencing data of a study of T cell responses to AZD1222 COVID-19 vaccine. The V segment lost 3 bases and the J segment 3 bases; nucleotides outside the gene matches: 10. Germline CDR1 is MNHNS and CDR2 is SASEGT. The CDR3 sequence is 16 residues long. Produced via immunoSEQ multiplex PCR; TCRdb's table is partial and in-frame only. The sample consists of 150,000 to 200,000 clones, more than 85% of them appearing once. With regard to this clone: The antigen remains unidentified.

Points from the study as a whole: Nearly half of spike-specific TCRs reportedly go after variant regions that carry no mutations. Among the donors, most were white British and more were female, and clonal diversity was possibly underestimated.

The chain combines TRBV6-1 with TRBJ2-7, with 8 bases that match TRBD2. The sequence was obtained from an adult who received the AZD1222 COVID-19 vaccine. The input for sequencing was peripheral blood, taken 28 days after the second AZD1222 dose. For the CDR3, the DNA is TGTGCCAGCAGTGAGCTAGCGGGTAACGCCTACTACGAGCAGTACTTC. This translates into CASSELAGNAYYEQYF.